These 20 T cell receptor beta chains were sequenced from one sample in a study of Ad26.COV2.S vaccination and SARS-CoV-2 variants. This table comes from immunoSEQ multiplex PCR, and its TCRdb copy is limited to in-frame clones, with some not included. Of a few hundred thousand clones listed, about 92% are singletons. Treatment described: about 20 received Ad26.COV2.S at low or high dose, single or two shots; a few received placebo; per-sample allocation not given. Collection of samples fell on day 63 after the first vaccine or placebo injection. The sample was peripheral blood, taken in a trial of Ad26.COV2.S vaccine versus placebo. The receptors shown here come from a person between 18 and 65 years old who received the Ad26.COV2.S COVID-19 vaccine or a placebo.

The chain employs TRBV18 and TRBJ2-7, with no clear D. CDR1 is KGHSH and CDR2 is LQKENI in the germline V gene. The CDR3 has 13 amino acids. Trimming left V 3 bases short and J 3 bases short, with 9 bases between. CDR3 residues: CASSPDLNYEQYF. CDR3 nucleotide sequence: TGTGCCAGCTCACCTGACCTCAACTACGAGCAGTACTTC.

The DNA of the CDR3 is TGTGCCAGCAGCCCAGGGGGCCAGGGGTCCAATGAGCAGTTCTTC. It translates to CASSPGGQGSNEQFF. The gene calls are TRBV9 and TRBJ2-1, with TRBD1 matching over 8 bases. The ends lost 4 bases at V and 6 bases at J; junction bases unmatched: 9. This CDR3 region has 15 residues. Germline V lookup: CDR1 SGDLS, CDR2 YYNGEE.

The chain links TRBV10-2 to TRBJ2-3; D remains ambiguous. The germline gives CDR1 WSHSY, CDR2 SAAADI. Trimming took off 7 bases at V and 3 bases at J, with 8 bases between the two ends. CDR3 length equals 12 residues. Written as DNA, the CDR3 is TGCGCCAGCAACGGACGGACAGATACGCAGTATTTT. Its translation: CASNGRTDTQYF.

The chain joins TRBV30 to TRBJ2-5; perhaps TRBD2 as D (5 bases). Germline lookup yields CDR1 GTSNPN and CDR2 SVGIG (reference sequence). The V end lost 3 bases, the J end lost 2 bases, and 10 bases lay between the germline ends. The CDR3 totals 13 residues. Here the CDR3 DNA reads TGTGCCTGGAGCTTTGGCGGGCAAGAGACCCAGTACTTC. Protein sequence: CAWSFGGQETQYF.

This rearrangement joins TRBV7-2 to TRBJ2-7, with D uncertain. The CDR3 is 12 amino acids. Germline V CDR1 and CDR2: SGHTA, FQGNSA. The ends were cut back, 4 bases at V and 7 bases at J, with 11 bases in the middle. In DNA, the CDR3 is TGTGCCAGCAGCTCTGCGTGGGGTGAGCAGTACTTC. It specifies CASSSAWGEQYF.

This chain connects TRBV7-9 to TRBJ2-3; D not certain. Trimming left V 3 bases short and J 2 bases short, with 9 bases between. The CDR3 consists of 14 residues. CDR1 SEHNR and CDR2 FQNEAQ come from the germline V gene (reference sequence). The CDR3 spells CASSFGTYTDTQYF. As DNA, the CDR3 is TGTGCCAGCAGCTTCGGCACGTACACAGATACGCAGTATTTT. Together with reference TRBV7-9 and TRBJ2-3, the CDR3 gives the full variable domain: DTGVSQNPRHKITKRGQNVTFRCDPISEHNRLYWYRQTLGQGPEFLTYFQNEAQLEKSRLLSDRFSAERPKGSFSTLEIQRTEQGDSAMYLCASSFGTYTDTQYFGPGTRLTVL.

The V call is TRBV19, the J call TRBJ1-2; 7 bases are shared with TRBD1. CDR3 length: 14 residues. V was clipped by 6 bases and J by 8 bases; unmatched bases: 12. The germline V gene encodes CDR1 LNHDA and CDR2 SQIVND (reference sequence). The CDR3, as DNA: TGTGCCAGTAGCACAGGGGCCGCCGGCTGGGGCTACACCTTC. Protein product: CASSTGAAGWGYTF.

This sequence joins TRBV6-1 and TRBJ2-5; D is undetermined. V was shortened by 0 bases and J by 2 bases, with 7 bases between the two germline ends. CDR1 MNHNS and CDR2 SASEGT come from the germline V gene. The length of the CDR3 is 14 residues. In nucleotides, the CDR3 is TGTGCCAGCAGTGAAGCGTCTCTTCAAGAGACCCAGTACTTC. Translating it yields CASSEASLQETQYF.

The V and J genes are TRBV5-4 and TRBJ2-5; 7 bases are a match to TRBD2. The CDR3 has 14 residues. Germline assignment: CDR1 SGHNT and CDR2 YYREEE (reference sequence). Unmatched junction bases numbered 7, after V lost 3 bases and J lost 5 bases. The CDR3 sequence is CASSSAFGRETQYF. CDR3 nucleotide sequence: TGTGCCAGCAGCTCCGCCTTCGGGAGGGAGACCCAGTACTTC.

V is TRBV7-9 and J is TRBJ1-5, with a tentative D call TRBD1 (5 bases). Trimming stripped 5 bases from V and 2 bases from J, with 19 bases between. Germline assignment: CDR1 SEHNR and CDR2 FQNEAQ (reference sequence). The CDR3 is 17 residues long. In nucleotides, the CDR3 is TGTGCCAGCAGCACCTGGGACCTGTTGAGGGGCAATCAGCCCCAGCATTTT. It translates to CASSTWDLLRGNQPQHF.

V usage is TRBV4-3 and J usage is TRBJ2-5; TRBD1 matches 8 bases. This CDR3 region has 15 residues. Trimming removed 3 bases from V and 5 bases from J; junction bases left unmatched: 8. Germline V gene lookup returns CDR1 LGHNA and CDR2 YSLEER. The CDR3 DNA is TGCGCCAGCAGCCAGGGGACAGGTACCCCGGAGACCCAGTACTTC. Amino acid sequence: CASSQGTGTPETQYF.

This clone was observed a handful of times. This rearrangement joins TRBV2 to TRBJ1-2, with D uncertain. Per the germline V gene, CDR1 is SNHLY and CDR2 is FYNNEI. The V and J ends lost 3 bases and 1 base respectively, with 3 bases between them. The CDR3 has 12 residues. CDR3: CASSDVNYGYTF. DNA of the CDR3: TGTGCCAGCAGTGACGTTAACTATGGCTACACCTTC.

The chain links TRBV3-1 (or the pseudogene TRBV3-2) to TRBJ1-2; D is perhaps TRBD1 (5 bases). Germline CDR1 and CDR2: LGHDT and YNNKEL (reference sequence). The CDR3 runs to 16 residues. Trimming left V 3 bases short and J 2 bases short, with 16 bases between. DNA of the CDR3: TGTGCCAGCAGCCATAGACAGTTCTCCTTCAACTATGGCTACACCTTC. Translated: CASSHRQFSFNYGYTF.

Written as DNA, the CDR3 is TGTGCCAGCCGGGGACAGGGGGACTACGAGCAGTACTTC. Its protein product is CASRGQGDYEQYF. This chain uses TRBV7-9 with TRBJ2-7; TRBD1 aligns across 11 bases. The CDR3 is made up of 13 amino acids. V gave up 8 bases and J gave up 3 bases; unmatched junction bases: 3. CDR1 is SEHNR, CDR2 FQNEAQ, per germline (reference sequence). The full variable domain, rest sourced from reference TRBV7-9 and TRBJ2-7, is DTGVSQNPRHKITKRGQNVTFRCDPISEHNRLYWYRQTLGQGPEFLTYFQNEAQLEKSRLLSDRFSAERPKGSFSTLEIQRTEQGDSAMYLCASRGQGDYEQYFGPGTRLTVT.

The chain combines TRBV29-1 with TRBJ2-3; D might be TRBD2 (6 bases). This CDR3 is 13 amino acids long. V lost 3 bases to trimming and J lost 5 bases, with 12 bases between them. Germline CDR1 SQVTM, CDR2 ANQGSEA. CDR3 DNA: TGCAGCGTTGAGGAGGGGCGGGTAGATACGCAGTATTTT. Protein product: CSVEEGRVDTQYF.

This sequence joins TRBV6-2 or TRBV6-3 and TRBJ2-1, with a tentative D call TRBD2 (6 bases). The CDR3 sequence is 15 residues long. Germline CDR1 and CDR2: MNHEY and SVGEGT. The germline V and J ends were trimmed by 5 bases and 4 bases, with 15 bases remaining between them. The CDR3 region has the DNA TGTGCCAGCAGTCGGATTAGCGGTTCTTACAATGAGCAGTTCTTC. Protein product: CASSRISGSYNEQFF.

The rearrangement uses TRBV7-2 and TRBJ2-7; D is uncertain. Germline V lookup: CDR1 SGHTA, CDR2 FQGNSA. Trimming took off 2 bases at V and 6 bases at J, with 8 bases between the two ends. The CDR3 extends over 12 amino acids. CDR3 nucleotides: TGTGCCAGCAGCTTAAATTTGGGCGAGCAGTACTTC. Its translation is CASSLNLGEQYF.

The chain links TRBV2 to TRBJ1-1; D ambiguous. The CDR3 length is 15 residues. V dropped 1 base and J dropped 1 base, with 10 bases sitting between them. The germline V gene has CDR1 SNHLY and CDR2 FYNNEI. This CDR3 reads CASSEERLGNTEAFF. CDR3 sequence (DNA): TGTGCCAGCAGTGAAGAGAGGTTGGGGAACACTGAAGCTTTCTTT.

The gene calls are TRBV9 and TRBJ1-5; TRBD1 might be the D (6 bases). Germline CDR1 and CDR2: SGDLS and YYNGEE. The V and J ends lost 0 bases and 5 bases respectively, with 18 bases between them. This CDR3 region has 17 residues. The CDR3 DNA follows: TGTGCCAGCAGCGTAGCCAGGATTAGACAGGACTATCAGCCCCAGCATTTT. Its protein is CASSVARIRQDYQPQHF.

The chain has TRBV30 and TRBJ1-1; D gene ambiguous. Trimming shortened V by 0 bases and J by 0 bases, and 11 bases separated the two germline ends. This CDR3 has 15 amino acids. Germline V lookup: CDR1 GTSNPN, CDR2 SVGIG (reference sequence). The CDR3 is CAWSVSGLMNTEAFF. The DNA for the CDR3 is TGTGCCTGGAGTGTAAGTGGACTCATGAACACTGAAGCTTTCTTT.